Listed here are 7 T cell receptor beta chains from one sample, sequenced in a study of control samples from healthy donors and cancer patients. Profiling relied on immunoSEQ multiplex PCR, and the TCRdb table lists in-frame clones only, not all of them. The sample holds under 95,000 clones; about four fifths are singletons and the top ten take about 15%. Specimen: blood. The receptors here all came from a man in his fifties or sixties in good health.

The chain recombines TRBV4-3 with TRBJ2-2, with D possibly being TRBD2 (5 bases). Trimming pared 4 bases from V and 0 bases from J, leaving 12 bases between. Germline V CDR1 and CDR2: LGHNA, YSLEER. The CDR3 loop spans 16 amino acids. The CDR3 coding sequence is TGCGCCAGCAGCCCCCAGCTCGGGACGAACACCGGGGAGCTGTTTTTT. This sequence encodes CASSPQLGTNTGELFF.

The chain uses TRBV14 and TRBJ1-6; perhaps TRBD1 as D (5 bases). V lost 7 bases, J lost 10 bases, and 14 bases lay in between. This CDR3 contains 13 residues. Germline V lookup: CDR1 SGHDN, CDR2 FVKESK. The CDR3 DNA reads TGTGCCAGCAAAGGGGACTTGGGCTCACCCCTCCACTTT. It yields the protein CASKGDLGSPLHF.

This chain uses TRBV18 with TRBJ2-2, with D uncertain. The CDR3 is made up of 18 amino acids. The V end was cut by 2 bases, the J end by 0 bases, with 16 bases between. Germline V gene data show CDR1 as KGHSH and CDR2 as LQKENI. CDR3 nucleotide sequence: TGTGCCAGCTCACCAGCTACTATAACAGCCTCGAACACCGGGGAGCTGTTTTTT. Translating gives CASSPATITASNTGELFF. Together with reference TRBV18 and TRBJ2-2, the CDR3 gives the full variable domain: NAGVMQNPRHLVRRRGQEARLRCSPMKGHSHVYWYRQLPEEGLKFMVYLQKENIIDESGMPKERFSAEFPKEGPSILRIQQVVRGDSAAYFCASSPATITASNTGELFFGEGSRLTVL.

This chain connects TRBV15 to TRBJ1-1, with unresolved D. Germline V CDR1 and CDR2: LNHNV, YYDKDF (reference sequence). Trimming removed 0 bases at V and 1 base at J, with 9 bases between. CDR3 length equals 15 residues. The CDR3 sequence is CATSRELKGNTEAFF. The CDR3 DNA reads as TGTGCCACCAGCAGAGAATTGAAGGGGAACACTGAAGCTTTCTTT.

The rearrangement uses TRBV30 and TRBJ2-5; TRBD2 is a possible D gene (5 bases). Trimming removed 2 bases at V and 4 bases at J, with 5 bases between. The CDR3 spans 11 residues. Germline V CDR1 and CDR2: GTSNPN, SVGIG (reference sequence). Written as DNA, the CDR3 is TGTGCCTGGAGTACTAGAGAGACCCAGTACTTC. This encodes CAWSTRETQYF.

This chain joins TRBV5-1 and TRBJ2-5, with D unclear. Trimming took off 2 bases at V and 5 bases at J, with 16 bases between the two ends. The CDR3 extends over 15 amino acids. The germline CDR1 and CDR2 sequences are SGHRS and YFSETQ. This CDR3 is CASSLSGPTGETQYF. The CDR3 DNA reads as TGCGCCAGCAGCTTATCCGGGCCCACCGGGGAGACCCAGTACTTC.

This clone showed up just a few times. This sequence joins TRBV5-3 and TRBJ2-7; D is unresolved. TRBV5-3 is filed as an ORF, its function uncertain. Trimming left V 7 bases short and J 2 bases short, with 10 bases between. The CDR3 covers 12 residues. CDR3 DNA sequence: TGTGCCAGACCTGACATACCCTACGAGCAGTACTTC. Its protein product is CARPDIPYEQYF.